This entry is about one TCR beta chain. The target of this receptor is not known. No base quality values were provided; no much bigger clone lies one nucleotide off. Each collaborating institution followed its own protocols to collect whole blood in K2EDTA tubes. For TCRbeta analysis, collaborators shipped samples as frozen whole blood, isolated PBMCs, or DNA extracted from either of those sample types. TCRbeta CDR3 regions were amplified from genomic DNA using the immunoSEQ Assay, a bias-controlled multiplex PCR. The source study handled its data this way. Within the assay, amplification of reference gene primers was used to estimate how many nucleated cells each sample contained. Sequence reads were collapsed and filtered to measure the absolute abundance of every unique TCRbeta CDR3 rearrangement. For each sample, productive Simpson clonality was calculated as the square root of Simpson's diversity index across productive rearrangements. The immuneACCESS repertoire file appears here via TCRdb, limited to in-frame rearrangements. These files lack a portion of the clones; in checked studies, under half of the deficit traces to unresolved V genes, and the cause of the others is not known. That table is the source of V, J and clone size, and D and trimming were worked out from the DNA. This sample has 68,000 or so clones in its table, and 89% of those were observed once. The ten top clones hold 7% to 10% of the sample.

The data are from a study of blood T cell repertoires in COVID-19 (dated by TCRdb to 2020 to 2021). A note on the overall study: The collaborator samples originated in the United States, Italy and Spain and spanned the acute and convalescent phases of COVID-19. Sample metadata almost always included a de-identified subject ID, COVID-19 status, age in years and sex. The repertoires were released in a freely available public database intended as a resource for research on the immune response to SARS-CoV-2. Samples came from the ongoing ImmuneRACE study (first 160 participants) plus 1,254 subjects from 6 global collaborators. The prospective study material was composed of cDNA or gDNA derived from T cells, B-cell-depleted T cells, or PBMCs. The dataset comprised deeply sampled blood TCRbeta repertoires from subjects exposed to, actively infected with, or recovered from COVID-19. Where HLA class I and class II types were available, the types were taken from metadata supplied by the sample provider, not from assay-based typing. Study-wide findings and limitations: The quantity of clinical and demographic metadata differed by source and by participant and was supplied without curation.

From the cysteine through the phenylalanine, the CDR3 covers 17 amino acids. Kept here is only the CDR3 DNA, which spans 51 bases and is read in frame from base 1. Via the germline V gene (reference sequence), CDR1 is SEHNR and CDR2 FQNEAQ. V lost 5 bases and J lost 4 bases, and the count of bases not matched to a germline gene is 12. Sequencing was performed on peripheral blood. The sequence was obtained from a man aged 45-60 years with active COVID-19. The V and J segments used are TRBV7-9 and TRBJ1-3, and 9 bases in between align with TRBD1. The sequenced DNA: TGTGCCAGCAGCCCGATCCTACAGGGGGCGCACGGAAACACCATATATTTT. Its translation is CASSPILQGAHGNTIYF.